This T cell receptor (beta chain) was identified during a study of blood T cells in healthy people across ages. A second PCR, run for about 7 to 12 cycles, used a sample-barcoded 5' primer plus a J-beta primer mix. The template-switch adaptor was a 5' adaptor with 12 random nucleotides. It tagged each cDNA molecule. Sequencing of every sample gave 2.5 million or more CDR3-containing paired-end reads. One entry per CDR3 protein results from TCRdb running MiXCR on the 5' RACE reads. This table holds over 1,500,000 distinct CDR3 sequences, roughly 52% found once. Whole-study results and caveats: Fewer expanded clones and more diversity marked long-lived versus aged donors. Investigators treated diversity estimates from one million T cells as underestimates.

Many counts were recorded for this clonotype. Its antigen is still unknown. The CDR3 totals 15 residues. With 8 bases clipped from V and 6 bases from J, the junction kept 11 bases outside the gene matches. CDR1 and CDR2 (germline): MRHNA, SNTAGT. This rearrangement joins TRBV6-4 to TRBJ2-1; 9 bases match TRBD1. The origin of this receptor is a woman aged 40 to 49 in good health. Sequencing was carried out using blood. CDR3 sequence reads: CASSEQGAGVNEQFF. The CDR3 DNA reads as TGTGCCAGCTCGGAACAGGGGGCAGGGGTCAATGAGCAGTTCTTC.